A single sample gave rise to the 13 T cell receptor beta chains below, sequenced in a study of OX40 agonist ivuxolimab in advanced cancers. The table came from immunoSEQ multiplex PCR; TCRdb's copy has only in-frame clones and leaves some out. The table records tens of thousands of clones, around 85% of them present only once. Material: CD4+ or CD8+ T cells sorted from blood, obtained in a trial of the OX40 agonist ivuxolimab. These receptors were obtained from an adult with an advanced solid tumor such as melanoma, head and neck, liver or kidney cancer.

To note about this clone: Given the absence of the conserved phenylalanine or tryptophan at the CDR3 end, a read error is likely. The DNA is omitted, as the CDR3 cannot be located on it reliably, and the CDR3 follows TCRdb's listing. The chain links TRBV6-4 to TRBJ2-7; the table's D call TRBD1 went unverified against the DNA. The germline V gene encodes CDR1 MRHNA and CDR2 SNTAGT. Counting both end residues, the CDR3 totals 11 amino acids. The CDR3 reads CASIATGDPWG.

V gene TRBV2 combines with J gene TRBJ1-5; the match to TRBD1 covers 7 bases. Losses at the gene ends were 4 bases for V and 6 bases for J; bases not matched to a gene: 9. Germline CDR1 reads SNHLY; CDR2 reads FYNNEI. CDR3 length: 15 residues. Here the CDR3 DNA reads TGTGCCAGCAGTGGTTCTACAGGGGCGGGTCAGCCCCAGCATTTT. Protein product: CASSGSTGAGQPQHF.

This sequence joins TRBV6-1 and TRBJ1-5; perhaps TRBD1 as D (5 bases). V was pared by 4 bases and J by 2 bases, with 12 bases between. This CDR3 has 15 amino acids. Germline-derived CDR1 and CDR2 are MNHNS and SASEGT. CDR3 in DNA: TGTGCCAGCAGTGCCCAGGGTGGTGGCAATCAGCCCCAGCATTTT. Amino acids: CASSAQGGGNQPQHF.

This clone has only one observation. The chain links TRBV7-7 to TRBJ2-7; D unclear. The CDR3 loop spans 13 amino acids. V shed 3 bases and J shed 2 bases, with 8 bases lying between them. In germline, CDR1 is SSHAT, CDR2 FNYEAQ (reference sequence). CDR3 DNA: TGTGCCAGCAGCTTGGGCGAAACCTACGAGCAGTACTTC. Protein: CASSLGETYEQYF.

V gene TRBV19 combines with J gene TRBJ1-5; D might be TRBD1 (6 bases). Trimming shortened V by 5 bases and J by 0 bases, and 14 bases separated the two germline ends. CDR3 size: 16 residues. Germline CDR1 reads LNHDA; CDR2 reads SQIVND (reference sequence). The CDR3 spells CASSAGGGASNQPQHF. The CDR3 coding sequence is TGTGCCAGTAGTGCTGGTGGGGGGGCTAGCAATCAGCCCCAGCATTTT.

The rearrangement links TRBV27 to TRBJ2-7; tentatively, D is TRBD2 (6 bases). CDR3 length: 13 residues. The germline CDR1 and CDR2 sequences are MNHEY and SMNVEV (reference sequence). The V end was cut by 3 bases, the J end by 0 bases, with 6 bases between. In nucleotides, the CDR3 is TGTGCCAGCAGTTTGCGGGGCTCCTACGAGCAGTACTTC. It encodes CASSLRGSYEQYF.

The V call is TRBV5-4, the J call TRBJ1-6, with 9 bases identical to TRBD1. V was pared by 3 bases and J by 8 bases, with 3 bases of the junction left unmatched. Germline assignment: CDR1 SGHNT and CDR2 YYREEE (reference sequence). The CDR3 has 14 residues. Here the CDR3 reads CASSWGQGDSPLHF. The CDR3 nucleotides read TGTGCCAGCAGCTGGGGACAGGGAGATTCACCCCTCCACTTT.

The chain joins TRBV5-1 to TRBJ1-3; D is unclear. Trimming removed 4 bases at V and 0 bases at J, with 17 bases between. The CDR3 sequence is 17 residues long. Germline CDR1 and CDR2: SGHRS and YFSETQ. The CDR3 sequence is CASSPLFAGSSGNTIYF. The CDR3, as DNA: TGCGCCAGCAGCCCCCTCTTTGCGGGTTCCTCTGGAAACACCATATATTTT.

V and J are TRBV18 and TRBJ2-7; D unresolved. The CDR3 is made up of 14 amino acids. The V end lost 2 bases, the J end lost 4 bases, and 12 bases lay between the germline ends. Germline V gives CDR1 KGHSH, CDR2 LQKENI. CDR3 residues: CASSPNLDGYEQYF. CDR3 nucleotide sequence: TGTGCCAGCTCACCAAACCTTGACGGGTACGAGCAGTACTTC.

The rearrangement uses TRBV7-9 and TRBJ2-5, with no clear D. CDR3 length equals 16 residues. Germline V gene sequence: CDR1 SEHNR, CDR2 FQNEAQ (reference sequence). V was shortened by 3 bases and J by 1 base, with 15 bases between the two germline ends. CDR3 loop: CASSFSVRIIQETQYF. The CDR3 DNA sequence: TGTGCCAGCAGCTTCTCGGTTCGCATTATCCAAGAGACCCAGTACTTC.

The V and J genes are TRBV5-1 and TRBJ2-2; the match to TRBD2 covers 10 bases. CDR1 and CDR2 from the germline V gene are SGHRS and YFSETQ. The CDR3 has 16 amino acids. V lost 4 bases and J lost 4; bases outside the gene matches: 7. CDR3: CASSTGGLAITGELFF. The DNA of the CDR3 is TGCGCCAGCAGCACCGGGGGACTAGCGATCACCGGGGAGCTGTTTTTT. The entire variable domain, with the rest obtained from reference TRBV5-1 and TRBJ2-2, is as follows: KAGVTQTPRYLIKTRGQQVTLSCSPISGHRSVSWYQQTPGQGLQFLFEYFSETQRNKGNFPGRFSGRQFSNSRSEMNVSTLELGDSALYLCASSTGGLAITGELFFGEGSRLTVL.

A single count supports this clone. The CDR3, as DNA: TGTGCCAGCAGCTTTGAAGTTGAGCAGTACTTC. Translating gives CASSFEVEQYF. The chain combines TRBV7-8 with TRBJ2-7; D unclear. The germline gives CDR1 SGHVS, CDR2 FQNEAQ. This CDR3 has 11 residues. V dropped 3 bases and J dropped 7 bases, with 7 bases sitting between them.

This chain uses TRBV11-3 with TRBJ2-3; TRBD1 or TRBD2 may be the D gene (5 bases each). This CDR3 is built from 14 residues. CDR1 is SGHNT, CDR2 YENEEA, per germline. The V end was cut by 1 base, the J end by 2 bases, with 7 bases between. This CDR3 reads CASSLGGTTDTQYF. In DNA form, the CDR3 reads TGTGCCAGCAGCTTAGGGGGGACCACAGATACGCAGTATTTT.